The entry below describes one TCR beta chain. Per the germline V gene, CDR1 is SGHNT and CDR2 is YENEEA. The CDR3 is made up of 14 amino acids. The J segment lost 4 bases and the V segment lost 5 bases, leaving 5 bases of the junction unmatched. These data belong to a study of blood T cell repertoires in COVID-19. On the study more broadly: The origin of the acute and convalescent COVID-19 samples was the United States, Italy and Spain. PBMCs, B-cell-depleted T cells, or T cells provided the cDNA or gDNA that made up the material.

In the original workflow: Reference gene primer amplification in the assay estimated nucleated cell counts. The table came from immunoSEQ multiplex PCR; TCRdb's copy has only in-frame clones and leaves some out. V and J calls and clone size are those listed in that table; D and trimming were worked out from the DNA. The data show roughly 150,000 clones, with roughly 89% seen just once and around 4.6% held by the top ten. The receptor was derived from a human donor in a cohort sampled during active COVID-19. The source material was peripheral blood. This rearrangement joins TRBV11-3 to TRBJ2-5; TRBD1 aligns across 9 bases. The CDR3 region is CASSPRDRAETQYF. CDR3 in DNA: TGTGCCAGCAGCCCCCGGGACAGGGCAGAGACCCAGTACTTC.